This entry lists 3 T cell receptor beta chains sequenced from one sample in a study of OX40 agonist ivuxolimab in advanced cancers. Profiling relied on immunoSEQ multiplex PCR, and the TCRdb table lists in-frame clones only, not all of them. In the table there are about 35,000 clones, over 80% of which are singletons. This sample comprised CD4+ or CD8+ T cells sorted from blood, obtained in a trial of the OX40 agonist ivuxolimab. The receptors were gathered from an adult with an advanced solid tumor such as melanoma, head and neck, liver or kidney cancer.

The rearrangement links TRBV28 to TRBJ1-2, with D hard to call. This CDR3 is built from 13 residues. The germline V and J ends were trimmed by 3 bases and 7 bases, with 12 bases remaining between them. Germline loops: CDR1 MDHEN, CDR2 SYDVKM. For the CDR3, the DNA is TGTGCCAGCAGTTTTGAGCGGTTGGGTGGCTACACCTTC. As protein: CASSFERLGGYTF.

J is TRBJ2-1 and V is TRBV2, with D possibly being TRBD1 or TRBD2 (5 bases each). The V end lost 5 bases, the J end lost 6 bases, and 17 bases lay between the germline ends. CDR1 and CDR2 (germline): SNHLY, FYNNEI. The CDR3 extends over 15 amino acids. CDR3 in DNA: TGTGCCAGCAGTACCGGGACCACCGTGGTCAATGAGCAGTTCTTC. This gives the protein CASSTGTTVVNEQFF.

The rearrangement joins TRBV15 to TRBJ2-1; D call uncertain. Germline V gene sequence: CDR1 LNHNV, CDR2 YYDKDF (reference sequence). This CDR3 is 15 amino acids long. V lost 0 bases, J lost 7 bases, and 13 bases lay in between. This CDR3 reads CATSREYGETNEQFF. In DNA form, the CDR3 reads TGTGCCACCAGCAGAGAGTACGGTGAGACGAATGAGCAGTTCTTC.